These 2 T cell receptor beta chains were all obtained from the same sample, sequenced in a study of T cells in Graves' hyperthyroidism and ophthalmopathy. TCR beta CDR3 region amplification was performed from RNA transcripts. The study used the HTBI primer set for a first-round RT-PCR of the TCR CDR3. From the multiplex PCR reads, TCRdb called clonotypes with MiXCR, one entry per CDR3 protein. The repertoire holds approximately 500,000 distinct CDR3 sequences, with around 45% as singletons. Sequences were obtained from peripheral blood or thyroid tissue (not recorded which). These receptor sequences come from a woman between 18 and 30 years old with Graves' hyperthyroidism.

This clonotype was recorded many times. J is TRBJ1-1 and V is TRBV11-2; 7 bases map to TRBD1. Germline values: CDR1 SGHAT, CDR2 FQNNGV. The CDR3 totals 13 residues. The V segment lost 10 bases and the J segment 5 bases; nucleotides outside the gene matches: 10. CDR3 residues: CATRTGVRTEAFF. As DNA, the CDR3 is TGTGCCACCAGAACAGGGGTTAGGACTGAAGCTTTCTTT.

This clonotype showed up many times. V gene TRBV4-1 combines with J gene TRBJ1-1; D remains ambiguous. This CDR3 region has 15 residues. The germline V and J ends were trimmed by 3 bases and 1 base, with 12 bases remaining between them. The germline V gene has CDR1 MGHRA and CDR2 YSYEKL. The CDR3 sequence: CASSHSVAGNTEAFF. For the CDR3, the DNA is TGCGCCAGCAGCCATTCAGTAGCAGGGAACACTGAAGCTTTCTTT.